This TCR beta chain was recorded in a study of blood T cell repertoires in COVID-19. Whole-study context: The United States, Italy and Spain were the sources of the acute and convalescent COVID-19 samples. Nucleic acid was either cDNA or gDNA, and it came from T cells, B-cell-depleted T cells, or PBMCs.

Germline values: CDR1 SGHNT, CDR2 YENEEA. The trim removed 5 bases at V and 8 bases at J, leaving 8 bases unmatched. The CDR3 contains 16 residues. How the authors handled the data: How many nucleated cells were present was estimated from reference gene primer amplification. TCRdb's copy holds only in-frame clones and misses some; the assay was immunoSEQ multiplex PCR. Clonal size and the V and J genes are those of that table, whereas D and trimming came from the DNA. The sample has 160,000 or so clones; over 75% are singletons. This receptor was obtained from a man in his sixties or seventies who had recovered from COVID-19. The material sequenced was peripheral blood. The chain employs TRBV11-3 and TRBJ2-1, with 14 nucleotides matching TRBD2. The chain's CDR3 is CASSQGGLAGVDEQFF. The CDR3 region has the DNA TGTGCCAGCAGCCAGGGGGGACTAGCGGGAGTTGATGAGCAGTTCTTC.